The clone carrying this T cell receptor beta chain was counted once. Its antigen is undetermined. These data are taken from a study of cytomegalovirus exposure and HLA in healthy donors. Germline assignment: CDR1 SGHAT and CDR2 FQDESV (reference sequence). The CDR3 spans 13 residues. Trimming took 2 bases from V and 5 from J, leaving 9 bases between them. The PCR contained 60 Vbeta and 13 Jbeta primers. The assay was immunoSEQ multiplex PCR, and TCRdb's table has in-frame clones only and misses some. The sample gives under 150,000 clones, 70% to 85% of which show up once; 3.5% to 5% is in the top ten. Broader study findings: TCR beta chain V- and J-gene trimming was linked, in a later analysis, to a missense variant in DCLRE1C.

Sequences were obtained from PBMCs. The sequence derives from a woman in her thirties or forties in good health and CMV-seropositive. The genes are TRBV11-1 and TRBJ2-5, with D tentatively TRBD1 (5 bases). CDR3 nucleotides: TGTGCCAGCAGCTTACAGGGATGGGAGACCCAGTACTTC. Its translation: CASSLQGWETQYF.